These T cell receptor beta chains were read from a single sample in a study of beta chain features in type 1 diabetes. TCRdb's table, derived via immunoSEQ multiplex PCR, lists solely in-frame clones and lacks some. Counted here are under 200,000 clones, approximately 9.9% occurring once; the ten biggest clones make up around 2.5%. The sample comprised central memory CD4+ T cells from blood. The receptor source for this set is a woman aged 18-29 years in good health. Each CDR3 is given with its conserved first and last residue. The order of the fields is V gene, J gene, CDR3 protein.

>TRBV5-4|TRBJ2-7
CASSAASGGPYEQYF
>TRBV18|TRBJ2-7
CASSGSMGSGEQYF
>TRBV2|TRBJ2-5
CASSEASMRETQYF
>TRBV7-8|TRBJ1-5
CASSLARTGMGNQPQHF
>TRBV7-9|TRBJ2-5
CASSRGSGGEETQYF
>TRBV5-6|TRBJ2-4
CASSLARGNIQYF
>TRBV9|TRBJ2-3
CASSPAGGVDTQYF
>TRBV9|TRBJ2-5
CASSGLGQETQYF
>TRBV19|TRBJ2-5
CASSPSGSETQYF
>TRBV9|TRBJ2-2
CASSFSGSGTGELFF
>TRBV14|TRBJ2-7
CASSQATAGPREQYF